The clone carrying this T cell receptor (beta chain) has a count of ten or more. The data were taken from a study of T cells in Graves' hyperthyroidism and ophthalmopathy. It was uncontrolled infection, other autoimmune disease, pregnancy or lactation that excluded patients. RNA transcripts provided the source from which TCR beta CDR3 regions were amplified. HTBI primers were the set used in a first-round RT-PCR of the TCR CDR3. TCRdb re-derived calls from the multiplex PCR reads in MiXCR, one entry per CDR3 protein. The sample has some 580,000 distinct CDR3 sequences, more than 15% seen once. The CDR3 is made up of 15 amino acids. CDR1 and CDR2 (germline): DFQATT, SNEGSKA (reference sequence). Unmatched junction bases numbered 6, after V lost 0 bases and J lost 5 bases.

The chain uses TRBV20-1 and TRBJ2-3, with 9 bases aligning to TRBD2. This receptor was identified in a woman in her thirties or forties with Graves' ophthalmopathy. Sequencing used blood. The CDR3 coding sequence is TGCAGTGCTAGAGATCTCCTAGCGGGATTAGATACGCAGTATTTT. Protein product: CSARDLLAGLDTQYF.